The 27 T cell receptor beta chains reported below all come from one sample, sequenced in a study of blood T cell repertoires in COVID-19. Using immunoSEQ multiplex PCR, the repertoire was profiled, and TCRdb retains in-frame clones only, with some absent. The repertoire includes about 410,000 clones, roughly 91% of them detected once, and about 1.8% sits in the top ten. Sequenced input: PBMCs or T cells enriched from blood (not recorded which). The receptors here all came from a woman in her twenties or thirties who had recovered from COVID-19.

This chain joins TRBV15 and TRBJ1-4, with 7 bases matching TRBD1. The CDR3 spans 18 residues. V dropped 0 bases and J dropped 7; count of bases not matched to a gene: 14. From germline, CDR1 is LNHNV and CDR2 YYDKDF (reference sequence). The CDR3 sequence is CATSRESVQGIRTEKLFF. CDR3 in DNA: TGTGCCACCAGCAGAGAATCGGTACAGGGGATTAGGACTGAAAAACTGTTTTTT.

This clone was detected only once. The chain couples TRBV10-3 to TRBJ1-3; D is unclear. Germline V gene lookup returns CDR1 ENHRY and CDR2 SYGVKD. V lost 0 bases and J lost 2, with 8 bases in between. This CDR3 has 15 amino acids. The CDR3 nucleotides read TGTGCCATCAGTGAGTCGAGGAGCACTGGAAACACCATATATTTT. This encodes CAISESRSTGNTIYF.

This clone was seen only a few times. The chain links TRBV5-1 to TRBJ2-5, with 15 bases matching TRBD2. The CDR3 totals 18 residues. The V gene's germline CDR1 is SGHRS and CDR2 YFSETQ. The V and J ends lost 4 bases and 5 bases, in that order; junction bases with no gene match: 12. CDR3 in DNA: TGCGCCAGCAGCAAGGGACTAGCGGGAGGTAGTACATGGGAGACCCAGTACTTC. Encoded protein: CASSKGLAGGSTWETQYF.

The chain has TRBV4-2 and TRBJ2-7; TRBD2 aligns across 11 bases. Per the germline V gene, CDR1 is LGHNA and CDR2 is YNFKEQ. The length of the CDR3 is 15 residues. With 0 bases clipped from V and 6 bases from J, the junction kept 4 bases outside the gene matches. CDR3 loop: CASSQEGLAAPEQYF. In DNA form, the CDR3 reads TGTGCCAGCAGCCAAGAGGGACTAGCGGCGCCCGAGCAGTACTTC.

The chain combines TRBV5-1 with TRBJ1-2; possible D gene TRBD1, 5 bases. V was clipped by 6 bases and J by 4 bases, with 13 bases between them. The germline V gene encodes CDR1 SGHRS and CDR2 YFSETQ. This CDR3 is 13 amino acids long. The CDR3, as DNA: TGCGCCAGCACCGAGGGGAGGGCCTATGGCTACACCTTC. It specifies CASTEGRAYGYTF.

The CDR3 loop reads CASSYSLGQGYGYTF. The CDR3 nucleotides read TGTGCCAGCAGTTACTCCCTGGGACAGGGATACGGCTACACCTTC. V and J are TRBV6-5 and TRBJ1-2; 9 bases map to TRBD1. The CDR3 runs 15 residues. Germline loops: CDR1 MNHEY, CDR2 SVGAGI. V trimming: 0 bases; J trimming: 8 bases; junction bases outside the gene matches: 7.

The chain employs TRBV30 and TRBJ2-7, with 7 bases fitting TRBD1. There are 13 residues in the CDR3. The trim removed 2 bases at V and 5 bases at J, leaving 6 bases unmatched. CDR1 and CDR2 (germline): GTSNPN, SVGIG (reference sequence). The chain's CDR3 is CAWSPTGIHEQYF. DNA of the CDR3: TGTGCCTGGAGTCCGACAGGGATCCACGAGCAGTACTTC.

This rearrangement joins TRBV5-1 to TRBJ2-1, with 7 nucleotides matching TRBD2. Germline CDR1 and CDR2: SGHRS and YFSETQ. Unmatched junction bases numbered 13, after V lost 6 bases and J lost 4 bases. The CDR3 totals 16 residues. CDR3 residues: CASTRGASGTYNEQFF. The CDR3 DNA reads as TGCGCCAGCACCCGTGGGGCTAGCGGTACATACAATGAGCAGTTCTTC.

The chain is built from TRBV7-2 and TRBJ2-1; 9 nucleotides line up with TRBD1. Germline values: CDR1 SGHTA, CDR2 FQGNSA. Trimming took 1 base from V and 7 from J; bases not matched to a gene: 14. The CDR3 runs to 18 residues. CDR3 nucleotides: TGTGCCAGCAGCTTAGTCCTGCTTCGGGACAGGGACGGAAATGAGCAGTTCTTC. It encodes CASSLVLLRDRDGNEQFF.

The chain recombines TRBV9 with TRBJ1-5; TRBD1 is a possible D gene (5 bases). Looked up from germline, CDR1 is SGDLS and CDR2 is YYNGEE. The V end lost 3 bases, the J end lost 1 base, and 8 bases lay between the germline ends. CDR3 length: 14 amino acids. The CDR3 nucleotides read TGTGCCAGCAGCGCAGGGTTAAGCAATCAGCCCCAGCATTTT. Its translation is CASSAGLSNQPQHF.

V gene TRBV19 combines with J gene TRBJ1-5; TRBD1 is a possible D gene (6 bases). The CDR3 has 17 amino acids. CDR1 is LNHDA and CDR2 is SQIVND in the germline V gene (reference sequence). V was shortened by 0 bases and J by 1 base, with 13 bases between the two germline ends. CDR3 residues: CASSIDRGTASNQPQHF. CDR3 DNA: TGTGCCAGTAGTATAGATAGGGGGACGGCAAGCAATCAGCCCCAGCATTTT.

The chain combines TRBV27 with TRBJ1-2; 7 nucleotides agree with TRBD1. Unmatched junction bases numbered 5, after V lost 2 bases and J lost 5 bases. The CDR3 has 14 residues. CDR1 is MNHEY and CDR2 is SMNVEV in the germline V gene (reference sequence). CDR3 sequence (DNA): TGTGCCAGCAGTTTAGGGACAGTACTGTATGGCTACACCTTC. This translates into CASSLGTVLYGYTF.

This clone came up once. The genes are TRBV29-1 and TRBJ1-1; D call uncertain. CDR3 length equals 15 residues. With 2 bases removed from V and 0 bases from J, the gap between germline ends came to 13 bases. Germline CDR1 and CDR2: SQVTM and ANQGSEA. The CDR3 region has the DNA TGCAGCGTTGAATATTTTGGCAGGATGAACACTGAAGCTTTCTTT. Encoded protein: CSVEYFGRMNTEAFF. Full variable domain (remainder filled in from reference TRBV29-1 and TRBJ1-1): SAVISQKPSRDICQRGTSLTIQCQVDSQVTMMFWYRQQPGQSLTLIATANQGSEATYESGFVIDKFPISRPNLTFSTLTVSNMSPEDSSIYLCSVEYFGRMNTEAFFGQGTRLTVV.

The rearrangement links TRBV7-9 to TRBJ1-2; 8 bases match TRBD1. The CDR3 runs 16 residues. Per the germline V gene, CDR1 is SEHNR and CDR2 is FQNEAQ (reference sequence). V was pared by 5 bases and J by 4 bases, with 12 bases of the junction left unmatched. CDR3 sequence: CASSNRRQGALYGYTF. Written as DNA, the CDR3 is TGTGCCAGCAGCAACAGGCGGCAGGGGGCACTCTATGGCTACACCTTC.

The chain has TRBV5-1 and TRBJ1-1, with 8 bases identical to TRBD1. This CDR3 comprises 15 residues. Germline-derived CDR1 and CDR2 are SGHRS and YFSETQ. The V gene end was trimmed by 6 bases and the J gene end by 1 base; junction bases not matched to a gene: 8. The CDR3 sequence: CASMRTGLSNTEAFF. For the CDR3, the DNA is TGCGCCAGCATGCGGACAGGGCTTTCGAACACTGAAGCTTTCTTT.

The chain has TRBV6-5 and TRBJ2-1; possibly TRBD2 for D (7 bases). V dropped 7 bases and J dropped 3 bases, with 16 bases sitting between them. The CDR3 loop spans 15 amino acids. In germline, CDR1 is MNHEY, CDR2 SVGAGI. CDR3 sequence (DNA): TGTGCCAGCACACGAGGGGGGGGACTCTACAATGAGCAGTTCTTC. Amino acid sequence: CASTRGGGLYNEQFF.

This sequence joins TRBV7-3 and TRBJ2-6; D possibly corresponds to TRBD1 (5 bases). The CDR3 runs to 16 residues. Trimming took 6 bases from V and 0 from J, leaving 12 bases between them. Germline CDR1 SGHTA, CDR2 FQGTGA. The CDR3 region is CASRRRGDSGANVLTF. In nucleotides, the CDR3 is TGTGCCAGCAGACGTAGGGGTGACTCTGGGGCCAACGTCCTGACTTTC. Filled out from reference TRBV7-3 and TRBJ2-6, the complete variable domain reads GAGVSQTPSNKVTEKGKYVELRCDPISGHTALYWYRQSLGQGPEFLIYFQGTGAADDSGLPNDRFFAVRPEGSVSTLKIQRTERGDSAVYLCASRRRGDSGANVLTFGAGSRLTVL.

The chain uses TRBV5-1 and TRBJ2-3, with 7 bases that match TRBD2. Losses at the gene ends were 0 bases for V and 2 bases for J; bases not matched to a gene: 6. The CDR3 has 16 residues. Per germline, CDR1 SGHRS and CDR2 YFSETQ. The CDR3 spells CASSLGLAESTDTQYF. CDR3 DNA: TGCGCCAGCAGCTTGGGGCTAGCGGAGTCCACAGATACGCAGTATTTT.

The gene calls are TRBV4-3 and TRBJ2-7; tentatively, D is TRBD1 (5 bases). V gave up 0 bases and J gave up 2 bases, with 23 bases separating them. The V gene's germline CDR1 is LGHNA and CDR2 YSLEER. CDR3 length equals 19 residues. CDR3 bases: TGCGCCAGCAGCCAAGATTCCAACGAGGACGGTCAGGGCCCCTACGAGCAGTACTTC. Translation: CASSQDSNEDGQGPYEQYF.

The V and J genes are TRBV10-3 and TRBJ2-2, with TRBD1 matching 8 bases. V lost 6 bases to trimming and J lost 4 bases; unmatched junction nucleotides: 1. This CDR3 has 13 amino acids. Per germline, CDR1 ENHRY and CDR2 SYGVKD. DNA for the CDR3: TGTGCCATCAGAGGACAGGGCACCGGGGAGCTGTTTTTT. Translation: CAIRGQGTGELFF.

In this sample, this clone turned up once. This chain uses TRBV27 with TRBJ1-2; maybe TRBD1 (5 bases). CDR1 is MNHEY, CDR2 SMNVEV, per germline (reference sequence). The CDR3 contains 15 residues. V was pared by 6 bases and J by 5 bases, with 19 bases between. In DNA, the CDR3 is TGTGCCAGCAGCCCTGGGCGGGGGGAAGATTATGGCTACACCTTC. As protein: CASSPGRGEDYGYTF.

The CDR3 DNA is TGTGCCAGCAGTTACGCGGACAGACCTAACTATGGCTACACCTTC. Protein product: CASSYADRPNYGYTF. This chain links TRBV6-5 with TRBJ1-2; D perhaps matches TRBD1 (6 bases). Germline-derived CDR1 and CDR2 are MNHEY and SVGAGI. Trimming stripped 2 bases from V and 0 bases from J, with 10 bases between. The CDR3 is made up of 15 amino acids.

The genes are TRBV4-2 and TRBJ1-6, with 9 bases lining up with TRBD1. CDR1 is LGHNA and CDR2 is YNFKEQ in the germline V gene. This CDR3 is built from 16 residues. The V and J ends lost 1 base and 7 bases, in that order; junction bases with no gene match: 5. The CDR3 bases are TGTGCCAGCAGCCAAGTGCGGGGACAGGGAAATTCACCCCTCCACTTT. Translating gives CASSQVRGQGNSPLHF.

Here the CDR3 DNA reads TGTGCCAGCAGTTTAACCCCTAGGGGACTCGGCGGGGATCAGCCCCAGCATTTT. As protein: CASSLTPRGLGGDQPQHF. The chain uses TRBV27 and TRBJ1-5; a weak D match, TRBD1 (5 bases). Germline CDR1 MNHEY, CDR2 SMNVEV (reference sequence). V was cut by 2 bases and J by 5 bases, with 22 bases left in between. The CDR3 consists of 18 residues.

The genes are TRBV3-1 (or the pseudogene TRBV3-2) and TRBJ2-1; TRBD1 might be the D (6 bases). The V gene's germline CDR1 is LGHDT and CDR2 YNNKEL (reference sequence). The CDR3 runs to 15 residues. The V end was cut by 6 bases, the J end by 4 bases, with 16 bases between. This CDR3 is CASRNLATGYNEQFF. CDR3 bases: TGTGCCAGCAGAAACCTAGCTACAGGGTACAATGAGCAGTTCTTC.

The chain is built from TRBV2 and TRBJ1-2; TRBD1 aligns across 7 bases. CDR3 length: 14 amino acids. The germline CDR1 and CDR2 sequences are SNHLY and FYNNEI. V lost 3 bases and J lost 0; bases outside the gene matches: 1. CDR3 region: CASSETGTNYGYTF. The CDR3 DNA is TGTGCCAGCAGTGAGACAGGGACTAACTATGGCTACACCTTC.

The genes are TRBV7-2 and TRBJ2-1; D possibly corresponds to TRBD1 (6 bases). Trimming removed 3 bases from V and 0 bases from J, with 12 bases in between. The length of the CDR3 is 16 residues. Germline loops: CDR1 SGHTA, CDR2 FQGNSA. For the CDR3, the DNA is TGTGCCAGCAGCTTTGCCGGGACACACTCCTACAATGAGCAGTTCTTC. This translates into CASSFAGTHSYNEQFF.